A single T cell receptor (beta chain) is shown here with its context. Germline CDR1 LNHDA, CDR2 SQIVND (reference sequence). Trimming removed 10 bases at V and 0 bases at J, with 11 bases between. CDR3 length: 13 amino acids. A second 7 to 11 cycle PCR used barcoded and J-beta primers. TCRdb used MiXCR to reprocess the 5' RACE reads, holding one entry per CDR3 protein. The sample gives 1.5 million to 1.9 million distinct CDR3 sequences, around 40% of which show up once; 4% is in the top ten. This sample is drawn from a study of blood T cells in healthy people across ages. The clonotype was recovered from a woman aged 18 to 35 in good health. V gene TRBV19 combines with J gene TRBJ2-3; no definite D call. The sample was blood. The CDR3 DNA follows: TGTGCCACTGAAATCACTAGCACAGATACGCAGTATTTT. This gives the protein CATEITSTDTQYF.